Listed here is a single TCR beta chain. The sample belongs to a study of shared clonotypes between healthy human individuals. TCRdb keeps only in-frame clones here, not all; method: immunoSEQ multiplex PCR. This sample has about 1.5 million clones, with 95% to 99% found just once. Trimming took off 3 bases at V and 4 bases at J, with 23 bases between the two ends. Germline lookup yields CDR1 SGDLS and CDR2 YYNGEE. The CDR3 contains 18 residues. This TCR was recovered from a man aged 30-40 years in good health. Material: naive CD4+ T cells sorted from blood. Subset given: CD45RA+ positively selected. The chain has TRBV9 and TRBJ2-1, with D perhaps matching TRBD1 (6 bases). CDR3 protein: CASSAHLQGIKGYNEQFF. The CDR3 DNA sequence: TGTGCCAGCAGCGCGCATTTACAGGGAATCAAAGGGTACAATGAGCAGTTCTTC.